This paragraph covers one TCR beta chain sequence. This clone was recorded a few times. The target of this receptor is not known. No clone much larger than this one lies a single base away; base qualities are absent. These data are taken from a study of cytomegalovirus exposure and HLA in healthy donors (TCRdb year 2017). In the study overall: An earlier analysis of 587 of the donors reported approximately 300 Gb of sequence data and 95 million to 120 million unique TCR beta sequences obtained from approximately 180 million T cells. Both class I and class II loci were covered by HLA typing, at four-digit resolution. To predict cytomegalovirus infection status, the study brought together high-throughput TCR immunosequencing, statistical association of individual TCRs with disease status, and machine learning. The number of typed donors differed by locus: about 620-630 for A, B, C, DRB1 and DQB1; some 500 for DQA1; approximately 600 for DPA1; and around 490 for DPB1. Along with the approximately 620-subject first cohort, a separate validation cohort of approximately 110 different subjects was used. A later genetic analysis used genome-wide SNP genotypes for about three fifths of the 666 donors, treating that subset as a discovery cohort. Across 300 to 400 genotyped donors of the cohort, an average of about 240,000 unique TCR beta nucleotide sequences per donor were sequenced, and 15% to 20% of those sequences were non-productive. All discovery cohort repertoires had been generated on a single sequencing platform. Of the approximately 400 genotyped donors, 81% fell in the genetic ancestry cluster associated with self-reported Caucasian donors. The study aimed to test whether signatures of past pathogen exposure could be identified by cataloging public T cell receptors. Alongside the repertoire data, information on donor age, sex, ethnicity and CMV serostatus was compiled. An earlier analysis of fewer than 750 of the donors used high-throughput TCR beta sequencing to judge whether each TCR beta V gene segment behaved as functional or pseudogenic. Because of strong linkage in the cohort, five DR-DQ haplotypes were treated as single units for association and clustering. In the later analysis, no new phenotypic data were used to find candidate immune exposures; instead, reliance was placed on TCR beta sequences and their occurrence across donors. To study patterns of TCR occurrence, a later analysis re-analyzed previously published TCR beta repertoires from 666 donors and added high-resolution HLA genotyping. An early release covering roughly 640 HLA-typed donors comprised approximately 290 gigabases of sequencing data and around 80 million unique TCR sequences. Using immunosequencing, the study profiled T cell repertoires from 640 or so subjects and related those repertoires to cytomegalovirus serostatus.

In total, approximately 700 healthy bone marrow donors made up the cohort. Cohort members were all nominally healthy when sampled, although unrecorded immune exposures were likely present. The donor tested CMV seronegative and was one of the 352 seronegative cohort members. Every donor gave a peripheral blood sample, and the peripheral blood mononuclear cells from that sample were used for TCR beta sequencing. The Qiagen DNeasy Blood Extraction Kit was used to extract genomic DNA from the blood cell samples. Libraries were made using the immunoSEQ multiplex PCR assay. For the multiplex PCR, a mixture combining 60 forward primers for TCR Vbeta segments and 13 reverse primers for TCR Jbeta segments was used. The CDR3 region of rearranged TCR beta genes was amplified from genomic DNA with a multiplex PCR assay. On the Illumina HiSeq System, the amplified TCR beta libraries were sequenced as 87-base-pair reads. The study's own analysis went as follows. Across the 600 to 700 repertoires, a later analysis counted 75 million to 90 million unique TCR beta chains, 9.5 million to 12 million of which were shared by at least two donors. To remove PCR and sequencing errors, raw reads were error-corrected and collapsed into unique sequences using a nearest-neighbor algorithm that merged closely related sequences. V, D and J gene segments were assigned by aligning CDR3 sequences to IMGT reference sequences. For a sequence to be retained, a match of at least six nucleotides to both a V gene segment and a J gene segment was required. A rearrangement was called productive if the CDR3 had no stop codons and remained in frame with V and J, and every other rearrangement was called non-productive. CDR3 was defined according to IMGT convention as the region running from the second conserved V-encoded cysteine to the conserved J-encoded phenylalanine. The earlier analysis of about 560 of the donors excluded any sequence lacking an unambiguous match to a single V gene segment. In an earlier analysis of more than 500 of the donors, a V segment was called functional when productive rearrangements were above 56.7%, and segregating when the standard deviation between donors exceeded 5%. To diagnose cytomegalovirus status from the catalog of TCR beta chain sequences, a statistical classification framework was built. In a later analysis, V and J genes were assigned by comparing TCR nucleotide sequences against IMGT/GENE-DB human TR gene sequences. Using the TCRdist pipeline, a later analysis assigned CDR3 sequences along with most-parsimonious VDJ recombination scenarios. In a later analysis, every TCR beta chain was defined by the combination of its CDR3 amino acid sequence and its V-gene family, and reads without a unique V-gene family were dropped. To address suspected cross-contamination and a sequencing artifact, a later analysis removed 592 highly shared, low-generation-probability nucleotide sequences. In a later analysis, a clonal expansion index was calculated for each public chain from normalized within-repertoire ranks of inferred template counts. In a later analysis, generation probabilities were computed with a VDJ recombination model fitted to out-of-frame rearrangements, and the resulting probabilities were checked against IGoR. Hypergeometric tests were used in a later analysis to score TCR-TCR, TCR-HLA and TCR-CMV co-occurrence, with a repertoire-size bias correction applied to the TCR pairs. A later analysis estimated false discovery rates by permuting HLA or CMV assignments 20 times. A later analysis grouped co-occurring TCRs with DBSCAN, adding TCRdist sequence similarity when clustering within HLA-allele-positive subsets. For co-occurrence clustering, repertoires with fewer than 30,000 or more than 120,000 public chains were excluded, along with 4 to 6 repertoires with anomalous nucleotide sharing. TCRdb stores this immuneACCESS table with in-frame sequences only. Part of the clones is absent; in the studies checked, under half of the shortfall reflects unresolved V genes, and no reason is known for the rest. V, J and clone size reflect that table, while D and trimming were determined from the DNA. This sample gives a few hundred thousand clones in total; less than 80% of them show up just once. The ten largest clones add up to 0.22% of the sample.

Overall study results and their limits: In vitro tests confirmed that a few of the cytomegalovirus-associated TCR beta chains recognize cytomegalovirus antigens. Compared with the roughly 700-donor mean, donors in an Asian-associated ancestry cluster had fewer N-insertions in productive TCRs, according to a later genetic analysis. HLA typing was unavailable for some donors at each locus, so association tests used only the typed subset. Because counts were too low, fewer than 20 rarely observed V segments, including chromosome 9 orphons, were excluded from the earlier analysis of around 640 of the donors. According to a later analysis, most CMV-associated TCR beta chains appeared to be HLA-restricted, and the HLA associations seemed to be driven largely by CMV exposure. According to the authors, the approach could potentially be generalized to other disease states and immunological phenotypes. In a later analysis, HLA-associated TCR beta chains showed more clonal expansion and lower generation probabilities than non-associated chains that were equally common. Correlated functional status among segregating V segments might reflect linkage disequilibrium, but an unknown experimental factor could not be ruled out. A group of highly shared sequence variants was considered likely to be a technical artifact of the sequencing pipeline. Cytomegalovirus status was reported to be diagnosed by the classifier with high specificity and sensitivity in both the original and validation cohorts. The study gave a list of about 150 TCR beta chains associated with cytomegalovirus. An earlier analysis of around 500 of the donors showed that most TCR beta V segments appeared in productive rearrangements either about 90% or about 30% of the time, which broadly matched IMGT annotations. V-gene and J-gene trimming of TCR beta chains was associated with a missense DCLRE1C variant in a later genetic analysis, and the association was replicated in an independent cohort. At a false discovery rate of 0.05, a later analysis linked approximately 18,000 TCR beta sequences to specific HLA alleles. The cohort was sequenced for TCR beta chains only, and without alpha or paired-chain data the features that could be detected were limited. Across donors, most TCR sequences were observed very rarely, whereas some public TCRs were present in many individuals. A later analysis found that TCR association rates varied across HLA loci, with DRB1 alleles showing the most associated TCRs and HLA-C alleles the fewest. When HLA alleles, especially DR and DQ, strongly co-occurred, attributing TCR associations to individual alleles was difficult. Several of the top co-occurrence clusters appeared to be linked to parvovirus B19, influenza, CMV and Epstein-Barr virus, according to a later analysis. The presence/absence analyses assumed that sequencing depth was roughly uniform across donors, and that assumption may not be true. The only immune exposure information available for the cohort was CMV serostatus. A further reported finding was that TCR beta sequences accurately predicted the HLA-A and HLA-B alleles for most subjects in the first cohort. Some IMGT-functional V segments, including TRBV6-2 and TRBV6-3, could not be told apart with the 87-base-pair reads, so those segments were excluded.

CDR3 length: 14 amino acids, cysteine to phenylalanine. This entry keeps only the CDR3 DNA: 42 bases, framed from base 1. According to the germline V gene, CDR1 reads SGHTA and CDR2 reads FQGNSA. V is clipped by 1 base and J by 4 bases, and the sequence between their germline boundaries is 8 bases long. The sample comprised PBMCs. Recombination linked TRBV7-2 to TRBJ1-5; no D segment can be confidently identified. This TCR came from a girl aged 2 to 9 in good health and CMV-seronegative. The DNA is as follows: TGTGCCAGCAGCTTAGAAGCGGGGAATCAGCCCCAGCATTTT. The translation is CASSLEAGNQPQHF.